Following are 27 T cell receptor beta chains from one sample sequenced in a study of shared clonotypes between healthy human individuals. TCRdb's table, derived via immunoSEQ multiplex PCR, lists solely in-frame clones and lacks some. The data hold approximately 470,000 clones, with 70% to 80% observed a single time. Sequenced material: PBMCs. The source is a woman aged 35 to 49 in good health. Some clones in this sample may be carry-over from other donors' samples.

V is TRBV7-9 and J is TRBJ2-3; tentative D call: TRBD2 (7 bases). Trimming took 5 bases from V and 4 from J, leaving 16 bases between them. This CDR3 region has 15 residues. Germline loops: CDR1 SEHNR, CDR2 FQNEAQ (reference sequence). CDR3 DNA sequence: TGTGCCAGCAGCCCAACGGGGGGCCTGGCAGATACGCAGTATTTT. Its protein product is CASSPTGGLADTQYF.

The CDR3 DNA follows: TGTGCCAGCAGTGGAGGTGGGGCCAAAAACATTCAGTACTTC. This translates into CASSGGGAKNIQYF. This sequence joins TRBV6-1 and TRBJ2-4; no reliable D call. Germline loops: CDR1 MNHNS, CDR2 SASEGT. V lost 4 bases, J lost 1 base, and 8 bases lay in between. The CDR3 length is 14 residues.

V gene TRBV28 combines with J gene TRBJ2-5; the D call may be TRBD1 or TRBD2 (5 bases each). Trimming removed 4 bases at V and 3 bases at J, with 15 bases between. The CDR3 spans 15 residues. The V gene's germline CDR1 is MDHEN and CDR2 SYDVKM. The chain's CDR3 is CASSSEGRAKETQYF. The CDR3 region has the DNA TGTGCCAGCAGTTCCGAGGGCAGGGCCAAAGAGACCCAGTACTTC. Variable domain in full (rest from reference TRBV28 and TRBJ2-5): DVKVTQSSRYLVKRTGEKVFLECVQDMDHENMFWYRQDPGLGLRLIYFSYDVKMKEKGDIPEGYSVSREKKERFSLILESASTNQTSMYLCASSSEGRAKETQYFGPGTRLLVL.

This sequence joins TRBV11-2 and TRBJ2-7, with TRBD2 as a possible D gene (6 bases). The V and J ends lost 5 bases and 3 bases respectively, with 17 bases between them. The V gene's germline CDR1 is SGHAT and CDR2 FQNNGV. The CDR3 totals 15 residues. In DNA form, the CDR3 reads TGTGCCAGCAGCCAGGGAGGAGAACGGTTCTACGAGCAGTACTTC. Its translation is CASSQGGERFYEQYF.

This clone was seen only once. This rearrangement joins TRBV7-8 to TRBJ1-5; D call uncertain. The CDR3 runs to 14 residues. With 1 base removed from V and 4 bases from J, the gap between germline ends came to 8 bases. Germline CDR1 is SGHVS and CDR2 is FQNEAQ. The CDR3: CASSLDGLNQPQHF. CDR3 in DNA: TGTGCCAGCAGCTTAGATGGTCTTAATCAGCCCCAGCATTTT.

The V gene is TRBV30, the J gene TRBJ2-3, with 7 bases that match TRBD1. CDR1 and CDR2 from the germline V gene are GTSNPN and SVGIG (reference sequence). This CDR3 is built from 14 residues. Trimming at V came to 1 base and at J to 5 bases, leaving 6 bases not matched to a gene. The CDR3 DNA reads TGTGCCTGGAGTGACAGGGGTTGGGAAGATACGCAGTATTTT. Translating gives CAWSDRGWEDTQYF.

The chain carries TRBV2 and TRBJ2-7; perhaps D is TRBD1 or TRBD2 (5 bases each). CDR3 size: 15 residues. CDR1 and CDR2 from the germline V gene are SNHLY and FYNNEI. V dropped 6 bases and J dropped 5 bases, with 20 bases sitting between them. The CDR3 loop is CASRATGRLWDEQYF. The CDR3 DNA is TGTGCCAGCAGGGCGACGGGACGCCTCTGGGACGAGCAGTACTTC.

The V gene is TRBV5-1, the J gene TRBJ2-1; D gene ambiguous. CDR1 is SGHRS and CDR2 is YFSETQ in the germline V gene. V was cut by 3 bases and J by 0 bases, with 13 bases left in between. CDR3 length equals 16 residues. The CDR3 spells CASSYGFTYSYNEQFF. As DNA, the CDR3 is TGCGCCAGCAGCTACGGGTTTACCTACTCCTACAATGAGCAGTTCTTC.

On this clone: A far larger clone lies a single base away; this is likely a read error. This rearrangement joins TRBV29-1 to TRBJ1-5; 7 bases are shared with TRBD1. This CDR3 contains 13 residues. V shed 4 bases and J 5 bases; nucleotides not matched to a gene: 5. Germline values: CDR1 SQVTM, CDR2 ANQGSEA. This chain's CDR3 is CSVADRSDQPQHF. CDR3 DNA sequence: TGCAGCGTTGCGGACAGGAGCGATCAGCCCCAGCATTTT. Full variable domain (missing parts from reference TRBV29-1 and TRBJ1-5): SAVISQKPSRDICQRGTSLTIQCQVDSQVTMMFWYRQQPGQSLTLIATANQGSEATYESGFVIDKFPISRPNLTFSTLTVSNMSPEDSSIYLCSVADRSDQPQHFGDGTRLSIL.

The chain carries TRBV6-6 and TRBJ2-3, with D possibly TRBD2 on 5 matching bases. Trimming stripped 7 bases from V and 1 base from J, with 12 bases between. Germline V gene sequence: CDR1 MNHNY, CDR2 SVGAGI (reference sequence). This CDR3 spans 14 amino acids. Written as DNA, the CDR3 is TGTGCCAGCAAGCGAGCGGCCGGCACAGATACGCAGTATTTT. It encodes CASKRAAGTDTQYF.

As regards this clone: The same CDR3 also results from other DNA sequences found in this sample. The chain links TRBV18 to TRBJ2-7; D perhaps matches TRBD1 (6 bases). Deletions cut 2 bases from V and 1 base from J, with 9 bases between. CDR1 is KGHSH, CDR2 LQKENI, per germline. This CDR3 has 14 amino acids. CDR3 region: CASSPGTSSYEQYF. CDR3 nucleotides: TGTGCCAGCTCACCAGGGACATCATCCTACGAGCAGTACTTC.

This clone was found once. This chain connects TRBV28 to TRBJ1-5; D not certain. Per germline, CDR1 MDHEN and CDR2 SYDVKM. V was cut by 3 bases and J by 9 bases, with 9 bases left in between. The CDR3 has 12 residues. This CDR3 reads CASSFQARPQHF. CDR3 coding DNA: TGTGCCAGCAGTTTCCAAGCTCGGCCCCAGCATTTT.

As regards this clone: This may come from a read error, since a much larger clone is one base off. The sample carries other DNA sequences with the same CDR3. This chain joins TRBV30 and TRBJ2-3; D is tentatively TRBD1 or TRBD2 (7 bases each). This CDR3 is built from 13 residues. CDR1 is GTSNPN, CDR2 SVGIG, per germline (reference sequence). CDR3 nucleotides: TGTGCCTGGAGAAAGGGAGGGACAGACACGCAGTATTTT. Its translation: CAWRKGGTDTQYF.

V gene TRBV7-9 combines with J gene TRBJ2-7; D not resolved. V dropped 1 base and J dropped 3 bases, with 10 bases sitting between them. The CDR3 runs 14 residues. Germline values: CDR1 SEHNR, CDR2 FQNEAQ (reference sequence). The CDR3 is CASSLVDTHYEQYF. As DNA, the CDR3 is TGTGCCAGCAGCTTAGTTGACACTCACTACGAGCAGTACTTC.

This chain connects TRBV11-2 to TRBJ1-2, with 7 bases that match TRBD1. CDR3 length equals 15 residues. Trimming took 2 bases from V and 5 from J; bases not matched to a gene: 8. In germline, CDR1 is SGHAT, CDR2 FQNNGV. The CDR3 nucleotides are TGTGCCAGCAGCTTAAAAAGACAGGGTGGATATGGCTACACCTTC. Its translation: CASSLKRQGGYGYTF.

CDR3 residues: CASSLAAGETQYF. In DNA, the CDR3 is TGTGCCAGCAGCTTAGCGGCAGGAGAGACCCAGTACTTC. V and J are TRBV11-1 and TRBJ2-5, with unresolved D. Trimming shortened V by 0 bases and J by 4 bases, and 6 bases separated the two germline ends. CDR1 and CDR2 from the germline V gene are SGHAT and FQDESV (reference sequence). This CDR3 is 13 amino acids long.

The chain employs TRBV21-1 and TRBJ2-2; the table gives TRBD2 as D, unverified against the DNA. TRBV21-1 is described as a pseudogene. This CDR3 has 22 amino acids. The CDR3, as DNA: TGTGCCAGCAGCTCACCTGTCCCGGGAGGGCCGAATCTATCCGGAAACACCGGGGAGCTGTTTTTT. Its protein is CASSSPVPGGPNLSGNTGELFF.

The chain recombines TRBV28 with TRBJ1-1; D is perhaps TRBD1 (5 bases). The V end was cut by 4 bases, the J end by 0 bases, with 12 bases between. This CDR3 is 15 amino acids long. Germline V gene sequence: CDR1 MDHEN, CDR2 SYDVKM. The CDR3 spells CASSWGGLMNTEAFF. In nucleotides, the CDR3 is TGTGCCAGCAGTTGGGGGGGGTTAATGAACACTGAAGCTTTCTTT.

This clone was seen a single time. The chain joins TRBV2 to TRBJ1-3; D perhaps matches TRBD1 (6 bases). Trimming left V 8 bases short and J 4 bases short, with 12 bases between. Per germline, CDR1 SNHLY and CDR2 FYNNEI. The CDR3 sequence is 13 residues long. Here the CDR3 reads CASQGYGGNTIYF. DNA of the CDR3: TGTGCCAGCCAGGGGTACGGAGGAAACACCATATATTTT.

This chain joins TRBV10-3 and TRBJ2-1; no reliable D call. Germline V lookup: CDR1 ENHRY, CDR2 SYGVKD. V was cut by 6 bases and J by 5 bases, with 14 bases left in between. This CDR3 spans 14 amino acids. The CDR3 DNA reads TGTGCCATCAGAGCCCTTACGGGTCACAATGAGCAGTTCTTC. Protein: CAIRALTGHNEQFF.

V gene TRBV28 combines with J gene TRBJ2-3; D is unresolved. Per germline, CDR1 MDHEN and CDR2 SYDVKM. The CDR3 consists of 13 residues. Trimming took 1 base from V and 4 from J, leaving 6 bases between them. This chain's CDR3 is CASSLFEADTQYF. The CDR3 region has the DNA TGTGCCAGCAGTTTATTCGAAGCAGATACGCAGTATTTT.

CDR3 amino acids: CASSPPRSPYEQYF. The CDR3 DNA follows: TGCGCCAGCAGCCCCCCCAGGTCCCCCTACGAGCAGTACTTC. The rearrangement links TRBV5-1 to TRBJ2-7; D remains unclear. The ends were cut back, 4 bases at V and 2 bases at J, with 13 bases in the middle. Germline CDR1 SGHRS, CDR2 YFSETQ. The CDR3 totals 14 residues.

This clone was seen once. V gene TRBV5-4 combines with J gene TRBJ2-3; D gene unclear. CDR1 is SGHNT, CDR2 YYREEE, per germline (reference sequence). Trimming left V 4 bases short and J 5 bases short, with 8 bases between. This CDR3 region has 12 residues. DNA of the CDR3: TGTGCCAGCAGCCTCAACAGAGATACGCAGTATTTT. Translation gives CASSLNRDTQYF.

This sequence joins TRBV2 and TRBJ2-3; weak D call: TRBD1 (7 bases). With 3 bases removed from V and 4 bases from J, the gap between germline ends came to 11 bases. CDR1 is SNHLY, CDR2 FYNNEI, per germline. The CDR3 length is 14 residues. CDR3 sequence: CASSDQGGSDTQYF. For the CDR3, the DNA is TGTGCCAGCAGTGACCAGGGGGGTTCAGATACGCAGTATTTT.

The CDR3, as DNA: TGTGCCAGCAGCGGAACAGTCCACGGGGAGCTGTTTTTT. This translates into CASSGTVHGELFF. V gene TRBV9 combines with J gene TRBJ2-2, with unresolved D. Germline V gene sequence: CDR1 SGDLS, CDR2 YYNGEE. V lost 3 bases, J lost 7 bases, and 10 bases lay in between. The CDR3 has 13 residues.

CDR3 region: CASSIGVVSTEAFF. CDR3 sequence (DNA): TGTGCCAGTAGTATAGGTGTGGTCAGCACTGAAGCTTTCTTT. The chain is built from TRBV19 and TRBJ1-1; D is uncertain. The CDR3 is made up of 14 amino acids. Trimming removed 1 base at V and 4 bases at J, with 10 bases between. CDR1 is LNHDA, CDR2 SQIVND, per germline (reference sequence).

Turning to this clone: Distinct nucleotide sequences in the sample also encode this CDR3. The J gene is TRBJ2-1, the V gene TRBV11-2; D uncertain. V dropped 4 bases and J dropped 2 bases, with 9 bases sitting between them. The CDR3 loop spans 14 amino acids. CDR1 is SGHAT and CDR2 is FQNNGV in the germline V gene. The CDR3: CASSSGVPYNEQFF. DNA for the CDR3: TGTGCCAGCAGCTCGGGCGTTCCCTACAATGAGCAGTTCTTC.